Listed below are T cell receptor beta chains from one sample, sequenced in a study of T cells in Graves' hyperthyroidism and ophthalmopathy. Using its own MiXCR run on the multiplex PCR reads, TCRdb lists one record per CDR3 protein. The data contain a few hundred thousand distinct CDR3 sequences, under 20% of them singletons. The sample comprised blood. Receptors were obtained from a woman aged 18-29 years with Graves' hyperthyroidism. The conserved cysteine and the conserved F or W are not part of the CDR3 here. Fields, in order: D gene, V gene, CDR3 protein. A D gene is named only where the DNA matches it firmly.

TRBD1	TRBV6-1	ASSQEVGTGEQY
.	TRBV12-3/TRBV12-4	ASTTQVLGHEAF
.	TRBV20-1	SAREATAGGQPQH
TRBD1	TRBV3-1	ASKDRAGNTIY
.	TRBV11-1	ASSGDARPGPYYEQY
.	TRBV30	AWNKGDYEQY
.	TRBV20-1	SARESGSGYT
.	TRBV6-2/TRBV6-3	ASNQGPPDTYEQY
.	TRBV5-4	ASSSDVSYGYT
TRBD1	TRBV5-1	ASRRDRGRPIYEQY